This section outlines one TCR beta chain sequence together with its context. PCR used 60 Vbeta primers and 13 Jbeta primers. Sequenced by immunoSEQ multiplex PCR; TCRdb stores in-frame clones only, minus some. Its clone listing holds around 29,000 clones. The sample is drawn from a study of cytomegalovirus exposure and HLA in healthy donors. The J segment lost 5 bases and the V segment lost 1 base, leaving 7 bases of the junction unmatched. This CDR3 spans 15 amino acids. From germline, CDR1 is SGHRS and CDR2 YFSETQ. This sequence was found in a man younger than 45 in good health and CMV-seronegative. J is TRBJ2-3 and V is TRBV5-1; 7 nucleotides match TRBD2. What was sequenced was PBMCs. DNA of the CDR3: TGCGCCAGCAGCTTGCGGGACCCGGGGGGAGATACGCAGTATTTT. Translated, it gives CASSLRDPGGDTQYF.